Sequencing of this T cell receptor (beta chain) was carried out in a study of control samples from healthy donors and cancer patients. Generated by immunoSEQ multiplex PCR, the TCRdb table keeps only in-frame clones and is missing some. Of more than 90,000 clones in the sample, around nine tenths were seen once. In germline, CDR1 is SEHNR, CDR2 FQNEAQ (reference sequence). The CDR3 contains 18 residues. The V end lost 2 bases, the J end lost 1 base, and 20 bases lay between the germline ends. This clone has just a few counts. This TCR was recovered from a man aged 30 to 45 in good health. The chain recombines TRBV7-9 with TRBJ1-2; D remains ambiguous. Sequencing was performed on blood. The CDR3 loop reads CASSLYAGRAAVNYGYTF. CDR3 in DNA: TGTGCCAGCAGCTTATATGCAGGAAGGGCAGCAGTTAACTATGGCTACACCTTC.